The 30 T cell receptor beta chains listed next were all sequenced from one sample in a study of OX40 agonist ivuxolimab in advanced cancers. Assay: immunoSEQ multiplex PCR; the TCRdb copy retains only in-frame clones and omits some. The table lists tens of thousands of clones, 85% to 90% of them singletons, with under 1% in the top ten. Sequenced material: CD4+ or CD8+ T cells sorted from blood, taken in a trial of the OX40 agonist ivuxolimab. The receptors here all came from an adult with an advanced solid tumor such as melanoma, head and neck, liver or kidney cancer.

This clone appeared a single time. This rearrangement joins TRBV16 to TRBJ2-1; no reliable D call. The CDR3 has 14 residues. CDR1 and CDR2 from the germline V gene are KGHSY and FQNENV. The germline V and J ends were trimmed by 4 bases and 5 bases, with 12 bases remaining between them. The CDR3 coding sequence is TGTGCCAGCAGCCCCTGGGAACGGCACAATGAGCAGTTCTTC. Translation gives CASSPWERHNEQFF.

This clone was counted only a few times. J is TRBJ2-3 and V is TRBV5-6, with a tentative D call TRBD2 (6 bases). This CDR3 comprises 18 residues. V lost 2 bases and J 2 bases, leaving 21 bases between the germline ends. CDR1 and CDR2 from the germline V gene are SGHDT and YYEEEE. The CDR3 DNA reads TGTGCCAGCAGCTTCCTCACATCGGGACTTAAGTACACAGATACGCAGTATTTT. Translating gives CASSFLTSGLKYTDTQYF.

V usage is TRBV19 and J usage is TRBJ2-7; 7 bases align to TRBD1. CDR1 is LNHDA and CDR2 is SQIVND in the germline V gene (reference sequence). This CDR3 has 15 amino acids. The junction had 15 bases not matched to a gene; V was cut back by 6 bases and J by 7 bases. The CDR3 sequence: CASSDSTGQDREQYF. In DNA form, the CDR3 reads TGTGCCAGTAGCGACTCAACCGGACAGGACAGGGAGCAGTACTTC.

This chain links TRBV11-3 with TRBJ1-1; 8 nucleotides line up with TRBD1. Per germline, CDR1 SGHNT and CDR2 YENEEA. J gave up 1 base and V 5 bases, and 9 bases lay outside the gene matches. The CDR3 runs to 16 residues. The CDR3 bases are TGTGCCAGCAGCCCTGTGGTCGGGACAGGGAACACTGAAGCTTTCTTT. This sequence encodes CASSPVVGTGNTEAFF.

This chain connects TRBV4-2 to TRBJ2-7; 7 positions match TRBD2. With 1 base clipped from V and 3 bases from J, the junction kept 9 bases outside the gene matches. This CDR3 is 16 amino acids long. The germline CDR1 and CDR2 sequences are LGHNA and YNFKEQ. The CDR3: CASSQATTGTNYEQYF. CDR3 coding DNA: TGTGCCAGCAGCCAAGCTACCACCGGGACTAACTACGAGCAGTACTTC.

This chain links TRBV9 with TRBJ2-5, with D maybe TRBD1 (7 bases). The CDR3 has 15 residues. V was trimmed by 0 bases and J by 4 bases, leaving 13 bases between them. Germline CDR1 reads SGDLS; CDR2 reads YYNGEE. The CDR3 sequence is CASSVVGQGGETQYF. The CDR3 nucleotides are TGTGCCAGCAGCGTAGTAGGGCAGGGGGGAGAGACCCAGTACTTC. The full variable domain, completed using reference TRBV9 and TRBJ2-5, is DSGVTQTPKHLITATGQRVTLRCSPRSGDLSVYWYQQSLDQGLQFLIQYYNGEERAKGNILERFSAQQFPDLHSELNLSSLELGDSALYFCASSVVGQGGETQYFGPGTRLLVL.

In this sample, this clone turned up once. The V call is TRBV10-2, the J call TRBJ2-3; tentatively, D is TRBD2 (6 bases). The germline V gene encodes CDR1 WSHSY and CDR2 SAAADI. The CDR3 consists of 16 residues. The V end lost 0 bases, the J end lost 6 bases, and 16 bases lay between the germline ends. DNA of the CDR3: TGCGCCAGCAGTGAGTCGGGCCCCCCGACTAGGGATACGCAGTATTTT. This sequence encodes CASSESGPPTRDTQYF.

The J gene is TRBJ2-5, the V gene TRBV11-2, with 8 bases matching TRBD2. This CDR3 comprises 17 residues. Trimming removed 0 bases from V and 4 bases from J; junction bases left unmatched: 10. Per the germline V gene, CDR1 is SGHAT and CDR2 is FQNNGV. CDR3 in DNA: TGTGCCAGCAGCTTAGATCTAGCAGCGGGGGTGGTAGAGACCCAGTACTTC. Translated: CASSLDLAAGVVETQYF.

This CDR3 reads CAIRFGGGWDEQFF. CDR3 nucleotide sequence: TGTGCCATCAGATTCGGAGGGGGGTGGGATGAGCAGTTCTTC. The chain recombines TRBV10-3 with TRBJ2-1, with D possibly called TRBD1 or TRBD2 (6 bases each). The germline V gene encodes CDR1 ENHRY and CDR2 SYGVKD. Trimming left V 6 bases short and J 8 bases short, with 17 bases between. The CDR3 extends over 14 amino acids.

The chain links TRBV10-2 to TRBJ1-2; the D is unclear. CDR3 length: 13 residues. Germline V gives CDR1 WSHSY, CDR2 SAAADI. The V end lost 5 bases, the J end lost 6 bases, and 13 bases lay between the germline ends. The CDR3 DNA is TGCGCCAGCAGTCAGGCGCATAGGGATGGCTACACCTTC. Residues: CASSQAHRDGYTF.

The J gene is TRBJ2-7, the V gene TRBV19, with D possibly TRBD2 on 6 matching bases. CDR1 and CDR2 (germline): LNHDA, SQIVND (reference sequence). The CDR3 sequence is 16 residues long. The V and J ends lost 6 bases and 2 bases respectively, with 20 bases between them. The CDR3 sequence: CASSLRGGPTPYEQYF. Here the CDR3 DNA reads TGTGCCAGTAGCCTCCGAGGAGGGCCTACACCCTACGAGCAGTACTTC.

CDR3 region: CASSESRPVVGNTIYF. DNA of the CDR3: TGTGCCAGCAGTGAGTCCCGTCCCGTGGTAGGAAACACCATATATTTT. The V gene is TRBV6-1, the J gene TRBJ1-3; D unresolved. The V and J ends lost 3 bases and 4 bases respectively, with 16 bases between them. Looked up from germline, CDR1 is MNHNS and CDR2 is SASEGT. This CDR3 has 16 amino acids.

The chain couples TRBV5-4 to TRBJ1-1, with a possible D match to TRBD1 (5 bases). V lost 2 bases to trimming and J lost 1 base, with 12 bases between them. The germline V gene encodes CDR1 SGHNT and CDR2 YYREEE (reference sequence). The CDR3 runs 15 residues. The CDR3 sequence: CASSFPTQGNTEAFF. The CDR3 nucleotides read TGTGCCAGCAGCTTTCCCACTCAGGGGAACACTGAAGCTTTCTTT.

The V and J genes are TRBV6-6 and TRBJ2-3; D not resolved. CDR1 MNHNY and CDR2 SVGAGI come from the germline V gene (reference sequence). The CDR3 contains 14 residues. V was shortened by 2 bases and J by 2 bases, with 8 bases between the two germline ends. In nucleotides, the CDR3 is TGTGCCAGCAGTTACGACGAGATCACAGATACGCAGTATTTT. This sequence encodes CASSYDEITDTQYF.

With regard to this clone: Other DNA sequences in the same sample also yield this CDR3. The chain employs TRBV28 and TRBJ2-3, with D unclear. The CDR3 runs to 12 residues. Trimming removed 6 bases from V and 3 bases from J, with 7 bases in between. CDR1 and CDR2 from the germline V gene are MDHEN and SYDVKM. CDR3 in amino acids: CASSPRTDTQYF. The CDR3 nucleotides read TGTGCCAGCAGCCCTAGGACAGATACGCAGTATTTT. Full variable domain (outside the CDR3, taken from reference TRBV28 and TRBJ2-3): DVKVTQSSRYLVKRTGEKVFLECVQDMDHENMFWYRQDPGLGLRLIYFSYDVKMKEKGDIPEGYSVSREKKERFSLILESASTNQTSMYLCASSPRTDTQYFGPGTRLTVL.

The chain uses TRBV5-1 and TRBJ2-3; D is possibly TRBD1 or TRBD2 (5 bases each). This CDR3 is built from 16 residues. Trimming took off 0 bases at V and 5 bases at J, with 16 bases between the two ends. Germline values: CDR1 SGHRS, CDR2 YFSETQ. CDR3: CASSLGDRDDGDTQYF. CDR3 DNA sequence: TGCGCCAGCAGCTTGGGGGACCGGGACGATGGAGATACGCAGTATTTT.

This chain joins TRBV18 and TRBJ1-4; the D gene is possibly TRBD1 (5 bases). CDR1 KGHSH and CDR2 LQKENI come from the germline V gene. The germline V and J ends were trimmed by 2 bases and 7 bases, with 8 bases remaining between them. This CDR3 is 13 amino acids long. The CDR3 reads CASSPYGGEKLFF. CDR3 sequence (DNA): TGTGCCAGCTCACCATACGGGGGTGAAAAACTGTTTTTT.

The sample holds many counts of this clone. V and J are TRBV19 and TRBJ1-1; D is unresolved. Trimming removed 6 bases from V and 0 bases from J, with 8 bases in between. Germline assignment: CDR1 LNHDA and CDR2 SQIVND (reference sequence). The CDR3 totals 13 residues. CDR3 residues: CASSDTVNTEAFF. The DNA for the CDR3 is TGTGCCAGTAGCGACACGGTGAACACTGAAGCTTTCTTT.

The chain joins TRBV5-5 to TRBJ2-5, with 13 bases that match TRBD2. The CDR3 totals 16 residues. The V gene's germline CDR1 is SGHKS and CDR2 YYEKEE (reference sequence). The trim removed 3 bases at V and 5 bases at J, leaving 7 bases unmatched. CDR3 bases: TGTGCCAGCAGCTCCTGGACTAGCGGGAGCCCGGAGACCCAGTACTTC. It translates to CASSSWTSGSPETQYF.

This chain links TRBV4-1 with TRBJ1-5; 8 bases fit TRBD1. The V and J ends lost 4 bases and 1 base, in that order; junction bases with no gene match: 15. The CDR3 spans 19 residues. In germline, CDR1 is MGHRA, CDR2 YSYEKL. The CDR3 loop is CASSPRTGFFRSSNQPQHF. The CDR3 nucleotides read TGCGCCAGCAGCCCACGGACAGGGTTTTTCCGTTCGAGCAATCAGCCCCAGCATTTT.

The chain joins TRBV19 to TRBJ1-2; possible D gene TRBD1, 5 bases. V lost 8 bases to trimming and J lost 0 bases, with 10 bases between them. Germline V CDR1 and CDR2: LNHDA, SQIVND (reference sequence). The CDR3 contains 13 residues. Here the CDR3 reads CASLQETNYGYTF. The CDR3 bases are TGTGCCAGTCTACAGGAGACTAACTATGGCTACACCTTC.

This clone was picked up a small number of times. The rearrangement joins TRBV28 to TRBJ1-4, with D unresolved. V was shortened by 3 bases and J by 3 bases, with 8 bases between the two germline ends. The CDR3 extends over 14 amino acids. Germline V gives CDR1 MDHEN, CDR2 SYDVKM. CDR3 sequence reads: CASSFSSSNEKLFF. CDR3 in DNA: TGTGCCAGCAGTTTTTCGTCCTCTAATGAAAAACTGTTTTTT.

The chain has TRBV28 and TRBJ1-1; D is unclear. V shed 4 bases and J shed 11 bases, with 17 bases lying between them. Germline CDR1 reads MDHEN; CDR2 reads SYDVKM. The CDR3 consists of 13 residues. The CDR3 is CASSSGPRAAAFF. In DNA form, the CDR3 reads TGTGCCAGCAGTTCAGGCCCACGGGCCGCGGCTTTCTTT.

The CDR3, as DNA: TGTGCCAGCAGCTTAGCGGGACAAGAGTACGAGCAGTACTTC. This codes for CASSLAGQEYEQYF. The rearrangement uses TRBV7-9 and TRBJ2-7, with D perhaps TRBD1 (6 bases). CDR3 size: 14 residues. Germline loops: CDR1 SEHNR, CDR2 FQNEAQ (reference sequence). V was trimmed by 0 bases and J by 4 bases, leaving 10 bases between them.

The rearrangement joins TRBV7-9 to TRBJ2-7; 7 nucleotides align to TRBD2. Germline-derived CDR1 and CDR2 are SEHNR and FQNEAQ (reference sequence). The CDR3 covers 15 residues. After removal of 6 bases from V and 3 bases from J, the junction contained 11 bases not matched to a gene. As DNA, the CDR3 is TGTGCCAGCAGTCTAGACCGCGGGAGATTCTACGAGCAGTACTTC. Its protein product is CASSLDRGRFYEQYF.

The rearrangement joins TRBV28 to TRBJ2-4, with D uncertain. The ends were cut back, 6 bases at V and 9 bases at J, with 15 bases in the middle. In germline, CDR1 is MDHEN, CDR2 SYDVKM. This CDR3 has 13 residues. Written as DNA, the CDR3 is TGTGCCAGCAGCCACCCCCGGGCTCCCATTCAGTACTTC. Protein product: CASSHPRAPIQYF. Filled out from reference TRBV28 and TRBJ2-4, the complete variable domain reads DVKVTQSSRYLVKRTGEKVFLECVQDMDHENMFWYRQDPGLGLRLIYFSYDVKMKEKGDIPEGYSVSREKKERFSLILESASTNQTSMYLCASSHPRAPIQYFGAGTRLSVL.

Here the CDR3 reads CASSLGPGASGETQYF. The DNA of the CDR3 is TGTGCCAGCAGCTTAGGTCCCGGGGCATCCGGGGAGACCCAGTACTTC. The chain is built from TRBV13 and TRBJ2-5, with D tentatively TRBD1 or TRBD2 (5 bases each). Between the trimmed V and J ends, which lost 0 bases and 5 bases, there was a span of 16 bases. Germline values: CDR1 PRHDT, CDR2 FYEKMQ (reference sequence). This CDR3 is 16 amino acids long.

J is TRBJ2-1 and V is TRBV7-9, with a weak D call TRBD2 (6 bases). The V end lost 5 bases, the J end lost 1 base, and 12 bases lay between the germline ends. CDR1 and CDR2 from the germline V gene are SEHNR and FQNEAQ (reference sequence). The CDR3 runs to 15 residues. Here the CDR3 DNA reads TGTGCCAGCAGCGCCCGCGGGGTATCCTACAATGAGCAGTTCTTC. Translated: CASSARGVSYNEQFF.

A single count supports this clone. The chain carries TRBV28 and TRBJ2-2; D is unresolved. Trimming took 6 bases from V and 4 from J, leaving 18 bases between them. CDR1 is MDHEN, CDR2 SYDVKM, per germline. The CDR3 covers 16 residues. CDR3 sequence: CASSLVGGPGTGELFF. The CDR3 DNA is TGTGCCAGCAGCTTAGTGGGCGGCCCGGGCACCGGGGAGCTGTTTTTT.

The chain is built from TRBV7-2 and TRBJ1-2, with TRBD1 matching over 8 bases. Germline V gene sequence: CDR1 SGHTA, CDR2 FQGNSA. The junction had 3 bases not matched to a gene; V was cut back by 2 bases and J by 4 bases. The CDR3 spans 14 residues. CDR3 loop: CASSLNQGAYGYTF. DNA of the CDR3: TGTGCCAGCAGCTTAAACCAGGGGGCCTATGGCTACACCTTC.